The clone carrying this TCR beta chain was recorded once. Measured with immunoSEQ multiplex PCR; TCRdb has only the in-frame clones, and not every one. The data hold some 87,000 clones, with around 84% observed a single time. This sample is drawn from a study of control samples from healthy donors and cancer patients. Germline CDR1 is LNHDA and CDR2 is SQIVND (reference sequence). The CDR3 runs to 13 residues. Trimming took 5 bases from V and 10 from J; bases not matched to a gene: 4. This clonotype was obtained from a man aged 60-69 years with head and neck cancer. The chain joins TRBV19 to TRBJ2-1; 11 bases map to TRBD2. Sequencing was carried out using PBMCs. The CDR3 spells CASSWASGREQFF. In DNA form, the CDR3 reads TGTGCCAGTAGTTGGGCTAGCGGGAGGGAGCAGTTCTTC.